Below, 24 T cell receptor beta chains from the same sample are listed, as sequenced in a study of cytomegalovirus exposure and HLA in healthy donors. The PCR had 60 Vbeta and 13 Jbeta primers. Using immunoSEQ multiplex PCR, the repertoire was profiled, and TCRdb retains in-frame clones only, with some absent. The table includes over 65,000 clones, 67% detected once. Source material: PBMCs. The origin of the receptors is a woman aged 45-60 years in good health and CMV-seropositive.

This clone was seen a few times. Other nucleotide sequences in the sample specify the same CDR3. V usage is TRBV6-5 and J usage is TRBJ1-6; the D gene is possibly TRBD1 (6 bases). The germline V gene encodes CDR1 MNHEY and CDR2 SVGAGI. Trimming cost V 0 bases and J 8 bases, with 11 bases left between them. The CDR3 is 15 amino acids. The CDR3 DNA reads as TGTGCCAGCAGTTACTCAGGCAGGGGCGATTCACCCCTCCACTTT. It yields the protein CASSYSGRGDSPLHF.

V usage is TRBV2 and J usage is TRBJ2-7; TRBD2 aligns across 7 bases. V trimming: 4 bases; J trimming: 7 bases; junction bases outside the gene matches: 7. Germline lookup yields CDR1 SNHLY and CDR2 FYNNEI. The CDR3 is 13 amino acids. The CDR3 DNA follows: TGTGCCAGCAGTGGGGGCGGGGGAGTAGAGCAGTACGTC. Amino acids: CASSGGGGVEQYV.

The chain uses TRBV2 and TRBJ1-2; TRBD1 matches 11 bases. With V trimmed by 6 bases and J by 2 bases, 8 bases remained unmatched. The CDR3 totals 16 residues. CDR1 is SNHLY, CDR2 FYNNEI, per germline. CDR3 sequence: CASSRGQGDLNYGYTF. The CDR3 DNA is TGTGCCAGCAGCCGGGGACAGGGGGATTTAAACTATGGCTACACCTTC.

J is TRBJ1-2 and V is TRBV6-5, with 7 bases that match TRBD1. The CDR3 runs to 15 residues. CDR1 and CDR2 (germline): MNHEY, SVGAGI. V lost 7 bases and J lost 8; bases outside the gene matches: 16. The CDR3 DNA reads TGTGCCAGCAATGCCTCCCCGTTAGGGGGCCGGGGCTACACCTTC. Amino acids: CASNASPLGGRGYTF.

The rearrangement links TRBV10-3 to TRBJ1-1, with no clear D. The CDR3 sequence is 13 residues long. Germline V gene data show CDR1 as ENHRY and CDR2 as SYGVKD. Trimming shortened V by 3 bases and J by 1 base, and 6 bases separated the two germline ends. The CDR3 nucleotides read TGTGCCATCAGTGATGTCGGGAACACTGAAGCTTTCTTT. It specifies CAISDVGNTEAFF.

The chain has TRBV4-1 and TRBJ2-3; maybe TRBD1 (5 bases). Per germline, CDR1 MGHRA and CDR2 YSYEKL. V was trimmed by 4 bases and J by 3 bases, leaving 14 bases between them. The CDR3 has 15 residues. The CDR3 sequence: CASSLGQGSTDTQYF. The CDR3 DNA reads TGCGCCAGCAGCCTCGGGCAGGGTTCGACAGATACGCAGTATTTT.

The CDR3 DNA is TGCGCCAGCAGCTTGGCGGGGGGTCTGCTTGGCTACACCTTC. This codes for CASSLAGGLLGYTF. The V and J genes are TRBV5-1 and TRBJ1-2; TRBD1 is a possible D gene (5 bases). The CDR3 sequence is 14 residues long. Germline V gives CDR1 SGHRS, CDR2 YFSETQ. The ends were cut back, 0 bases at V and 7 bases at J, with 13 bases in the middle.

V usage is TRBV7-3 and J usage is TRBJ2-7, with D possibly matching TRBD2 (7 bases). V was pared by 5 bases and J by 3 bases, with 17 bases between. Germline loops: CDR1 SGHTA, CDR2 FQGTGA. This CDR3 contains 15 residues. This chain's CDR3 is CASSLRGGGSYEQYV. The CDR3 DNA reads as TGTGCCAGCAGCCTAAGAGGGGGGGGAAGCTACGAGCAGTACGTC.

The chain carries TRBV19 and TRBJ2-1; 7 nucleotides align to TRBD2. The junction had 3 bases not matched to a gene; V was cut back by 4 bases and J by 6 bases. The length of the CDR3 is 13 residues. The germline V gene encodes CDR1 LNHDA and CDR2 SQIVND (reference sequence). The CDR3 here is CASSRGGSNEQFF. In nucleotides, the CDR3 is TGTGCCAGTAGTAGGGGGGGGTCCAATGAGCAGTTCTTC.

This clone was counted between two and nine times. The gene calls are TRBV7-9 and TRBJ1-6; D is undetermined. CDR1 SEHNR and CDR2 FQNEAQ come from the germline V gene (reference sequence). There are 14 residues in the CDR3. The germline V and J ends were trimmed by 5 bases and 10 bases, with 15 bases remaining between them. CDR3 region: CASSTDGGHSPLHF. The CDR3 DNA sequence: TGTGCCAGCAGCACAGACGGAGGCCACTCACCCCTCCACTTT.

This clone came up a few times. The rearrangement uses TRBV7-9 and TRBJ1-2; D not certain. Germline values: CDR1 SEHNR, CDR2 FQNEAQ (reference sequence). CDR3 length: 13 residues. Trimming removed 5 bases from V and 5 bases from J, with 12 bases in between. The chain's CDR3 is CASSREGSYGYTF. Here the CDR3 DNA reads TGTGCCAGCAGCAGAGAGGGTAGTTATGGCTACACCTTC.

The chain uses TRBV11-2 and TRBJ1-1; D is undetermined. The germline V gene encodes CDR1 SGHAT and CDR2 FQNNGV. The germline V and J ends were trimmed by 3 bases and 0 bases, with 14 bases remaining between them. The CDR3 has 16 amino acids. The CDR3 nucleotides are TGTGCCAGCAGCTTGGGAGGGATTGGGATGAACACTGAAGCTTTCTTT. Its translation: CASSLGGIGMNTEAFF.

This clone has only a few counts. This chain's CDR3 is CASSHRDRDTDTQYF. The DNA for the CDR3 is TGCGCCAGCAGCCACCGGGACAGAGACACAGATACGCAGTATTTT. The V gene is TRBV5-1, the J gene TRBJ2-3; 7 bases agree with TRBD1. CDR1 is SGHRS and CDR2 is YFSETQ in the germline V gene. There are 15 residues in the CDR3. The junction had 7 bases not matched to a gene; V was cut back by 4 bases and J by 2 bases.

The chain has TRBV25-1 and TRBJ2-5; D call uncertain. The J call is in doubt because the DNA end fits TRBJ2-7 better. Germline V lookup: CDR1 MGHDK, CDR2 SYGVNS. This CDR3 has 11 residues. This CDR3 reads CASSAHYEQYF. In nucleotides, the CDR3 is TGTGCCAGCAGTGCCCATTACGAGCAGTACTTC.

The rearrangement links TRBV7-2 to TRBJ2-7, with TRBD1 matching over 8 bases. This CDR3 comprises 15 residues. CDR1 is SGHTA, CDR2 FQGNSA, per germline. After removal of 3 bases from V and 0 bases from J, the junction contained 4 bases not matched to a gene. In DNA form, the CDR3 reads TGTGCCAGCAGCTTGAGACAGGGGATCTCCTACGAGCAGTACTTC. Translated: CASSLRQGISYEQYF.

The rearrangement links TRBV4-2 to TRBJ1-3; the D is unclear. The V gene lost 0 bases and the J gene lost 0 bases, with 9 bases spanning the gap. The CDR3 totals 16 residues. Germline CDR1 LGHNA, CDR2 YNFKEQ. In DNA form, the CDR3 reads TGTGCCAGCAGCCAAGATCAAGCAGGCTCTGGAAACACCATATATTTT. Translating gives CASSQDQAGSGNTIYF.

J is TRBJ1-1 and V is TRBV7-3; 8 positions match TRBD1. V gave up 0 bases and J gave up 5 bases; unmatched junction bases: 5. Germline CDR1 and CDR2: SGHTA and FQGTGA. This CDR3 has 15 residues. The CDR3 DNA reads TGTGCCAGCAGCTTAACGACAGGGGAAGGTACTGAAGCTTTCTTT. Encoded protein: CASSLTTGEGTEAFF. Looking up the rest from reference TRBV7-3 and TRBJ1-1 gives the full variable domain: GAGVSQTPSNKVTEKGKYVELRCDPISGHTALYWYRQSLGQGPEFLIYFQGTGAADDSGLPNDRFFAVRPEGSVSTLKIQRTERGDSAVYLCASSLTTGEGTEAFFGQGTRLTVV.

The chain joins TRBV28 to TRBJ2-1, with D uncertain. V lost 8 bases and J lost 5, with 16 bases in between. The CDR3 spans 14 residues. Germline CDR1 MDHEN, CDR2 SYDVKM. CDR3 bases: TGTGCCAGCCTTACTTTGTTGCAAAACAATGAGCAGTTCTTC. Encoded protein: CASLTLLQNNEQFF.

The rearrangement links TRBV15 to TRBJ2-7, with 9 bases aligning to TRBD1. Germline CDR1 is LNHNV and CDR2 is YYDKDF (reference sequence). This CDR3 is built from 14 residues. V gave up 1 base and J gave up 6 bases; unmatched junction bases: 4. The CDR3 loop reads CATSRARTGVEQYV. CDR3 DNA: TGTGCCACCAGCAGAGCCCGGACAGGGGTCGAGCAGTACGTC.

The CDR3 loop is CASSSTLSSYNEQFF. CDR3 nucleotides: TGCGCCAGCAGCTCCACTCTGAGCTCCTACAATGAGCAGTTCTTC. The chain joins TRBV5-1 to TRBJ2-1; D unclear. The CDR3 has 15 residues. Germline values: CDR1 SGHRS, CDR2 YFSETQ. The ends were cut back, 3 bases at V and 0 bases at J, with 10 bases in the middle. The full variable domain, with the rest looked up from reference TRBV5-1 and TRBJ2-1, is KAGVTQTPRYLIKTRGQQVTLSCSPISGHRSVSWYQQTPGQGLQFLFEYFSETQRNKGNFPGRFSGRQFSNSRSEMNVSTLELGDSALYLCASSSTLSSYNEQFFGPGTRLTVL.

CDR3: CASMGWENGYTF. The CDR3 DNA reads TGTGCCAGTATGGGGTGGGAGAATGGCTACACCTTC. This chain uses TRBV19 with TRBJ1-2, with no clear D. V was clipped by 7 bases and J by 6 bases, with 12 bases between them. The V gene's germline CDR1 is LNHDA and CDR2 SQIVND (reference sequence). The CDR3 length is 12 residues.

This clone was counted a few times. The gene calls are TRBV19 and TRBJ1-5; D is undetermined. Germline loops: CDR1 LNHDA, CDR2 SQIVND (reference sequence). V lost 3 bases and J 4 bases, leaving 13 bases between the germline ends. The CDR3 runs 15 residues. The CDR3 protein is CASSISTGGNQPQHF. In nucleotides, the CDR3 is TGTGCCAGTAGTATTTCAACGGGAGGGAATCAGCCCCAGCATTTT.

The chain recombines TRBV11-2 with TRBJ1-1; 7 positions match TRBD1. This CDR3 is 12 amino acids long. J was trimmed by 11 bases and V by 3 bases; bases with no gene match: 6. Looked up from germline, CDR1 is SGHAT and CDR2 is FQNNGV. The CDR3 nucleotides read TGTGCCAGCAGCTTCGGGGACAGATTGGCTTTCTTT. Residues: CASSFGDRLAFF.

The chain combines TRBV27 with TRBJ2-7; TRBD1 matches 8 bases. V trimming: 6 bases; J trimming: 3 bases; junction bases outside the gene matches: 7. CDR1 is MNHEY, CDR2 SMNVEV, per germline (reference sequence). CDR3 length: 14 amino acids. CDR3 sequence (DNA): TGTGCCAGCAGGCAAGACAGGGGATTCTACGAGCAGTACTTC. Translating it yields CASRQDRGFYEQYF.